This TCR beta chain was captured in a study of blood T cell repertoires in COVID-19. Whole-study context: Spain, Italy and the United States supplied samples that represented acute and convalescent COVID-19.

Looked up from germline, CDR1 is SGDLS and CDR2 is YYNGEE. Between the trimmed V and J ends, which lost 0 bases and 3 bases, there was a span of 10 bases. The length of the CDR3 is 14 residues. The Seattle site enrolled patients during active infection and followed them longitudinally. Per the original data handling: How many nucleated cells were present was estimated from reference gene primer amplification. Method: immunoSEQ multiplex PCR; TCRdb's copy keeps in-frame clones and lacks some. D and trimming come from the DNA, and the V and J calls and clone size come from that table. This repertoire shows 250,000 to 350,000 clones, 88% found once; its top ten account for approximately 11%.

This clonotype originated in a woman in her twenties or thirties with COVID-19, enrolled during active disease. The sequencing sample was made of peripheral blood. The chain combines TRBV9 with TRBJ2-7; no clear D. Written as DNA, the CDR3 is TGTGCCAGCAGCGTAGGAAACTTTGTCTACGAGCAGTACTTC. It codes for CASSVGNFVYEQYF.